This T cell receptor beta chain came from a study of T-cell memory formation after mild COVID-19. Broader study findings: Pre-infection memory showed some responding clones, and this suggested that cross-reactive memory joined. There was a balanced CD4/CD8 profile in clones contracting day 15 to 85, and later expanders leaned CD4+.

It was 5'RACE with constant-segment primers that produced the TCR alpha and TCR beta cDNA libraries, which carried sample barcodes and UMIs. A single record per CDR3 protein comes from TCRdb applying MiXCR to the 5' RACE reads. The profile shows around 200,000 distinct CDR3 sequences, 20% to 25% of them singletons. This clonotype turned up a few times. Its specificity is unknown. Sequenced input: PBMCs or a T cell subset sorted from them (not recorded which). The receptor was isolated from an adult woman who had mild COVID-19 (a few samples of this study predate the infection). Cell type and time point are not known.

CDR3 sequence: CSASSRIGTDYFYNEQFF. Written as DNA, the CDR3 is TGCAGTGCTTCGTCACGGATCGGGACTGACTACTTTTACAATGAGCAGTTCTTC. This chain links TRBV20-1 with TRBJ2-1, with D possibly being TRBD2 (6 bases). The V end lost 5 bases, the J end lost 4 bases, and 27 bases lay between the germline ends. Germline V gene lookup returns CDR1 DFQATT and CDR2 SNEGSKA (reference sequence). The CDR3 runs to 18 residues.